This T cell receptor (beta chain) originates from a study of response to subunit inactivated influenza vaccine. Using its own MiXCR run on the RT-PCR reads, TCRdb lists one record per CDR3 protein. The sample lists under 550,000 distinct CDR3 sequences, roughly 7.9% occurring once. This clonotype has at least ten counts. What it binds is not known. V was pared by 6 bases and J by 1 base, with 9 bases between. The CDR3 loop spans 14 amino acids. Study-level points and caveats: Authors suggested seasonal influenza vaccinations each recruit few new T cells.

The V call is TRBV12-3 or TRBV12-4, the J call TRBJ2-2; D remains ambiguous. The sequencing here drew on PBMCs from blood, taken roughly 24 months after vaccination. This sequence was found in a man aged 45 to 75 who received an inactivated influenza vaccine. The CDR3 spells CASSLLLNTGELFF. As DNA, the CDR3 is TGTGCCAGCAGCTTACTTTTGAACACCGGGGAGCTGTTTTTT.